This TCR beta chain was sequenced in a study of cytomegalovirus exposure and HLA in healthy donors. The CDR3 is made up of 16 amino acids. Germline CDR1 is MGHRA and CDR2 is YSYEKL. The ends lost 1 base at V and 5 bases at J; junction bases unmatched: 9. A multiplex PCR was run with 60 Vbeta primers and 13 Jbeta primers. Clones were sequenced by immunoSEQ multiplex PCR, and TCRdb holds only the in-frame ones, with some missing. The sample lists some 200,000 clones, around 86% seen once, with less than 3.5% in the top ten. What was sequenced was PBMCs. The TCR sequence derives from a woman between 35 and 50 years old in good health and CMV-seronegative. The gene calls are TRBV4-1 and TRBJ2-5, with 8 positions matching TRBD1. The CDR3 DNA is TGCGCCAGCAGCCAAGTTTGGGCAGGGGGCTTGGAGACCCAGTACTTC. Its protein product is CASSQVWAGGLETQYF.